The 25 T cell receptor beta chains given below trace back to one sample, sequenced in a study of vaccination and CD4 T cells after COVID-19. Stated treatment: roughly 10-day PBMC culture with coronavirus spike peptide pools or control peptides (ViraFEST assay). Oncomine TCR Beta short-read sequencing was applied to DNA from cultured CD4+ T cells. MiXCR, run by TCRdb on the PCR reads, gives a single entry per CDR3 protein. The table records some 16,000 distinct CDR3 sequences, around 47% of them present only once. These receptors lack a known antigen. This specimen was CD4+ T cells from blood, cultured in vitro, taken after SARS-CoV-2 vaccination. These receptors all come from a human donor who had recovered from COVID-19.

The chain joins TRBV7-2 to TRBJ2-5; TRBD2 matches at 12 bases. The CDR3 is 16 amino acids. CDR1 and CDR2 (germline): SGHTA, FQGNSA. The V gene end was trimmed by 4 bases and the J gene end by 5 bases; junction bases not matched to a gene: 8. This CDR3 is CASSSQTSGSGETQYF. CDR3 nucleotides: TGTGCCAGCAGCTCACAGACTAGCGGGAGTGGGGAGACCCAGTACTTC.

This chain connects TRBV20-1 to TRBJ1-3; no clear D. Deletions cut 7 bases from V and 4 bases from J, with 11 bases between. Germline CDR1 DFQATT, CDR2 SNEGSKA (reference sequence). The CDR3 has 12 amino acids. CDR3 DNA sequence: TGCAGTGTAAGGGAAGTCGGAAACACCATATATTTT. Encoded protein: CSVREVGNTIYF.

This clonotype was seen a few times. The rearrangement joins TRBV10-3 to TRBJ2-4; D not certain. The CDR3 is made up of 13 amino acids. Germline V gene data show CDR1 as ENHRY and CDR2 as SYGVKD. Trimming took off 10 bases at V and 0 bases at J, with 10 bases between the two ends. CDR3: CATRPLAKNIQYF. For the CDR3, the DNA is TGTGCCACCCGACCGTTAGCCAAAAACATTCAGTACTTC.

The chain couples TRBV10-3 to TRBJ1-1, with D possibly TRBD1 on 6 matching bases. This CDR3 is 17 amino acids long. Trimming removed 5 bases at V and 1 base at J, with 20 bases between. Germline V lookup: CDR1 ENHRY, CDR2 SYGVKD. The CDR3 coding sequence is TGTGCCATCAGTCCTATGGGGAGGAAACAGGGGAACACTGAAGCTTTCTTT. This encodes CAISPMGRKQGNTEAFF.

The chain has TRBV6-1 and TRBJ1-1, with TRBD1 as a possible D gene (5 bases). From germline, CDR1 is MNHNS and CDR2 SASEGT. V was cut by 3 bases and J by 4 bases, with 18 bases left in between. The CDR3 is 16 residues long. CDR3 nucleotide sequence: TGTGCCAGCAGTGAGCGACCGGGACCGTCGTCCACTGAAGCTTTCTTT. Its translation: CASSERPGPSSTEAFF.

Only a few counts were recorded for this clonotype. This rearrangement joins TRBV20-1 to TRBJ2-3, with 8 bases identical to TRBD2. The junction had 15 bases not matched to a gene; V was cut back by 5 bases and J by 8 bases. Germline values: CDR1 DFQATT, CDR2 SNEGSKA (reference sequence). The CDR3 has 15 amino acids. The CDR3: CSAAPSAGGTSTQYF. The CDR3 region has the DNA TGCAGTGCTGCCCCATCTGCGGGAGGTACTTCTACGCAGTATTTT.

CDR3 region: CSAKGVLTEAFF. In nucleotides, the CDR3 is TGCAGTGCTAAGGGGGTTCTCACTGAAGCTTTCTTT. The chain joins TRBV20-1 to TRBJ1-1, with D possibly TRBD1 on 6 matching bases. The CDR3 is made up of 12 amino acids. CDR1 DFQATT and CDR2 SNEGSKA come from the germline V gene (reference sequence). V was pared by 4 bases and J by 4 bases, with 10 bases between.

CDR3 region: CASRRDSSNTGELFF. The CDR3 DNA sequence: TGTGCCAGCAGACGGGACTCATCGAACACCGGGGAGCTGTTTTTT. The chain links TRBV2 to TRBJ2-2, with D possibly matching TRBD2 (6 bases). V gave up 6 bases and J gave up 0 bases, with 11 bases separating them. CDR1 and CDR2 from the germline V gene are SNHLY and FYNNEI. The length of the CDR3 is 15 residues.

Judged by abundance, this clonotype is medium-sized. CDR3: CASSQFQRGTDTQYF. The CDR3 nucleotides read TGCGCCAGCAGCCAATTTCAGCGGGGCACAGATACGCAGTATTTT. The chain is built from TRBV4-1 and TRBJ2-3; TRBD2 might be the D (6 bases). V was clipped by 2 bases and J by 1 base, with 10 bases between them. Germline V gene sequence: CDR1 MGHRA, CDR2 YSYEKL. The CDR3 loop spans 15 amino acids.

The chain uses TRBV7-2 and TRBJ2-2, with 8 positions matching TRBD2. V trimming: 8 bases; J trimming: 8 bases; junction bases outside the gene matches: 10. In germline, CDR1 is SGHTA, CDR2 FQGNSA. The length of the CDR3 is 14 residues. The CDR3 region is CASSRTSRAGELFF. For the CDR3, the DNA is TGTGCCAGCTCACGGACTAGCCGGGCGGGGGAGCTGTTTTTT.

The chain uses TRBV29-1 and TRBJ1-1; D gene ambiguous. V gave up 5 bases and J gave up 3 bases, with 13 bases separating them. The CDR3 extends over 13 amino acids. CDR1 and CDR2 (germline): SQVTM, ANQGSEA. The CDR3 DNA reads TGCAGCGTTAACAGACTCTCGGACACTGAAGCTTTCTTT. It encodes CSVNRLSDTEAFF.

V is TRBV30 and J is TRBJ1-3; D uncertain. Germline V CDR1 and CDR2: GTSNPN, SVGIG (reference sequence). The germline V and J ends were trimmed by 0 bases and 5 bases, with 8 bases remaining between them. This CDR3 has 13 residues. The CDR3: CAWSVGSRNTIYF. CDR3 DNA sequence: TGTGCCTGGAGTGTAGGGTCACGAAACACCATATATTTT.

The chain recombines TRBV6-1 with TRBJ2-3; 7 nucleotides match TRBD1. CDR3 size: 15 residues. Germline V gene sequence: CDR1 MNHNS, CDR2 SASEGT. Trimming removed 7 bases from V and 2 bases from J; junction bases left unmatched: 9. The CDR3 loop reads CASTDGQDITDTQYF. CDR3 DNA: TGTGCCAGCACCGATGGACAGGATATCACAGATACGCAGTATTTT.

The V call is TRBV2, the J call TRBJ1-1; possibly TRBD1 for D (6 bases). There are 14 residues in the CDR3. The germline V gene has CDR1 SNHLY and CDR2 FYNNEI. Trimming left V 4 bases short and J 4 bases short, with 13 bases between. In DNA, the CDR3 is TGTGCCAGCAGTGTCCACAGGGAAATCACTGAAGCTTTCTTT. It specifies CASSVHREITEAFF.

This clonotype occurred once. The chain is built from TRBV29-1 and TRBJ1-2; 7 bases agree with TRBD1. This CDR3 is built from 14 residues. Trimming took 4 bases from V and 4 from J; bases not matched to a gene: 9. Looked up from germline, CDR1 is SQVTM and CDR2 is ANQGSEA. DNA of the CDR3: TGCAGCGTTGCAAATCAGGGGGTCTCCTATGGCTACACCTTC. Amino acid sequence: CSVANQGVSYGYTF.

This clonotype was observed a handful of times. The rearrangement links TRBV20-1 to TRBJ2-7; 9 positions match TRBD1. Germline assignment: CDR1 DFQATT and CDR2 SNEGSKA (reference sequence). With 3 bases clipped from V and 1 base from J, the junction kept 13 bases outside the gene matches. CDR3 length: 17 residues. The CDR3 sequence is CSASFSSGTGFSYEQYF. The DNA for the CDR3 is TGCAGTGCTAGTTTCTCATCCGGGACAGGGTTTTCCTACGAGCAGTACTTC.

The rearrangement uses TRBV15 and TRBJ2-2; a weak D match, TRBD2 (6 bases). The CDR3 extends over 17 amino acids. Germline values: CDR1 LNHNV, CDR2 YYDKDF (reference sequence). Trimming cost V 6 bases and J 1 base, with 18 bases left between them. The CDR3 DNA reads TGTGCCACCAGTAGGCAGGTCGGCGGGATGAACACCGGGGAGCTGTTTTTT. This translates into CATSRQVGGMNTGELFF.

The V call is TRBV29-1, the J call TRBJ2-5; D is possibly TRBD1 or TRBD2 (7 bases each). The germline V gene has CDR1 SQVTM and CDR2 ANQGSEA. V was trimmed by 3 bases and J by 4 bases, leaving 15 bases between them. The length of the CDR3 is 14 residues. CDR3 sequence reads: CSVDGRGGAETQYF. DNA of the CDR3: TGCAGCGTTGATGGCAGGGGGGGCGCAGAGACCCAGTACTTC.

This clonotype was counted a few times. The gene calls are TRBV5-4 and TRBJ2-3; unclear D gene. The germline V and J ends were trimmed by 4 bases and 3 bases, with 12 bases remaining between them. Germline loops: CDR1 SGHNT, CDR2 YYREEE (reference sequence). The CDR3 length is 14 residues. The CDR3 DNA sequence: TGTGCCAGCAGCCGTTTTGATCCGACAGATACGCAGTATTTT. Residues: CASSRFDPTDTQYF.

The table lists this clonotype with a few counts. The chain has TRBV20-1 and TRBJ2-7; weak D call: TRBD2 (5 bases). V dropped 3 bases and J dropped 7 bases, with 22 bases sitting between them. Germline values: CDR1 DFQATT, CDR2 SNEGSKA (reference sequence). The CDR3 sequence is 15 residues long. As DNA, the CDR3 is TGCAGTGCTAGGGAAGGCGCGGGTAGGGTAAGGGAGCAGTACTTC. Its translation: CSAREGAGRVREQYF.

This clonotype has just one count. This chain uses TRBV4-1 with TRBJ1-3, with TRBD1 identical over 9 bases. CDR1 and CDR2 (germline): MGHRA, YSYEKL. The V segment lost 2 bases and the J segment 2 bases; nucleotides outside the gene matches: 1. There are 15 residues in the CDR3. The CDR3 reads CASSQRQGAGNTIYF. The CDR3 region has the DNA TGCGCCAGCAGCCAACGACAGGGGGCTGGAAACACCATATATTTT.

The CDR3 is CASRRDSGSLLYEQYF. DNA of the CDR3: TGTGCCAGCAGGAGGGACAGCGGGAGTTTATTATACGAGCAGTACTTC. The rearrangement joins TRBV2 to TRBJ2-7; possibly TRBD2 for D (8 bases). Between the trimmed V and J ends, which lost 6 bases and 4 bases, there was a span of 22 bases. This CDR3 contains 16 residues. In germline, CDR1 is SNHLY, CDR2 FYNNEI.

This clonotype was counted once. The chain employs TRBV5-6 and TRBJ1-2; 9 nucleotides align to TRBD1. The CDR3 sequence is 14 residues long. The trim removed 6 bases at V and 7 bases at J, leaving 10 bases unmatched. Germline V gives CDR1 SGHDT, CDR2 YYEEEE. The CDR3 sequence: CASTKGQGLRGYTF. The CDR3 region has the DNA TGTGCCAGCACCAAGGGACAGGGCTTACGTGGCTACACCTTC.

The gene calls are TRBV29-1 and TRBJ1-5, with TRBD1 matching over 8 bases. The ends lost 3 bases at V and 0 bases at J; junction bases unmatched: 1. This CDR3 contains 14 residues. CDR1 and CDR2 (germline): SQVTM, ANQGSEA. The CDR3 region has the DNA TGCAGCGTTGAGACAGGGGCTAGCAATCAGCCCCAGCATTTT. Amino acid sequence: CSVETGASNQPQHF.

V gene TRBV4-2 combines with J gene TRBJ2-5; D gene uncertain. Germline V gene lookup returns CDR1 LGHNA and CDR2 YNFKEQ. The CDR3 length is 16 residues. The germline V and J ends were trimmed by 0 bases and 5 bases, with 16 bases remaining between them. This CDR3 is CASSQDGSGRSETQYF. Here the CDR3 DNA reads TGTGCCAGCAGCCAAGATGGATCCGGGCGCTCGGAGACCCAGTACTTC.